A selection of T cell receptor beta chains follows, all from one sample in a study of blood T cell repertoires in COVID-19. Sequenced by immunoSEQ multiplex PCR; TCRdb stores in-frame clones only, minus some. The table lists about 130,000 clones, less than 90% of them singletons. The sample comprised peripheral blood. Receptors were obtained from a man in his 70s with acute or convalescent COVID-19. The CDR3 runs from the conserved cysteine through the conserved F or W. Each record gives: clone size, CDR3 length, J gene, D gene, V gene, CDR3 DNA, CDR3 protein. A D gene is named only where the DNA matches it firmly. Rows give clone size only sometimes, using once, few, many, or a class for an expanded clone.

>few|15|TRBJ1-1|TRBD1|TRBV30
TGTGCCTGGAGAGGGACAGGGGGCAGGGTCACTGAAGCTTTCTTT
CAWRGTGGRVTEAFF
>NA|15|TRBJ2-3|NA|TRBV2
TGTGCCAGCAGCCGGGACTCCCAGGGCACAGATACGCAGTATTTT
CASSRDSQGTDTQYF
>NA|12|TRBJ2-7|NA|TRBV19
TGTGCCAGTAGCGGGGGTCTCTACGAGCAGTACTTC
CASSGGLYEQYF
>NA|12|TRBJ1-2|NA|TRBV4-2
TGTGCCAGCAGCCAAGACAGTCGTGGCTACACCTTC
CASSQDSRGYTF
>once|16|TRBJ1-5|NA|TRBV5-8
TGTGCCAGCAGCTTGTGGGCAGCCGATAGCAATCAGCCCCAGCATTTT
CASSLWAADSNQPQHF
>NA|13|TRBJ2-2|NA|TRBV9
TGTGCCAGCAGCGTAACAGGGCCCGGGGAGCTGTTTTTT
CASSVTGPGELFF
>few|14|TRBJ2-1|TRBD2|TRBV6-5
TGTGCCAGCAGTCCGGGACTAGGCTACAATGAGCAGTTCTTC
CASSPGLGYNEQFF
>NA|16|TRBJ2-1|NA|TRBV7-2
TGTGCCAGCAGCTTAATTGCGGGGTACTCCTACAATGAGCAGTTCTTC
CASSLIAGYSYNEQFF
>NA|14|TRBJ2-3|TRBD1|TRBV19
TGTGCCAGTAGTATAACAGGGGCGAGAAATACGCAGTATTTT
CASSITGARNTQYF
>NA|13|TRBJ1-2|NA|TRBV19
TGTGCCAGTAGTTCCTTAGGGGGCTATGGCTACACCTTC
CASSSLGGYGYTF
>NA|15|TRBJ1-6|NA|TRBV28
TGTGCCAGCACCGCCCATCCGGGTATCCGATCACCCCTCCACTTT
CASTAHPGIRSPLHF
>few|13|TRBJ1-4|TRBD1|TRBV27
TGTGCCAGCAGCCGACAGGGCGGTGAAAAACTGTTTTTT
CASSRQGGEKLFF
>NA|15|TRBJ1-2|NA|TRBV27
TGTGCCAGCAGTGGCCAGGGCCTGGGAAACTATGGCTACACCTTC
CASSGQGLGNYGYTF
>few|18|TRBJ1-4|NA|TRBV6-1
TGTGCCAGCAGTGAAAGTTTCCGGGGGTTGGGGACTAATGAAAAACTGTTTTTT
CASSESFRGLGTNEKLFF
>NA|16|TRBJ1-5|NA|TRBV18
TGTGCCAGCTCACCACCGGCACAGGGTGGCAATCAGCCCCAGCATTTT
CASSPPAQGGNQPQHF
>many|15|TRBJ2-7|TRBD1|TRBV29-1
TGCAGCGTCGAGGAGACGGGACAGGGGGGCCGCGAGCAGTACTTC
CSVEETGQGGREQYF
>NA|15|TRBJ1-3|NA|TRBV7-2
TGTGCCAGCAGCTCCCCTGGGGGGGGAGGAAACACCATATATTTT
CASSSPGGGGNTIYF
>NA|14|TRBJ2-7|TRBD1|TRBV6-5
TGTGCCAGCAGTTACCGGGACAGGGACTACGAGCAGTACTTC
CASSYRDRDYEQYF
>NA|16|TRBJ1-1|NA|TRBV6-4
TGTGCCAGCAGTGACTCGAAGCGGGGTATCGTCACTGAAGCTTTCTTT
CASSDSKRGIVTEAFF
>NA|12|TRBJ1-1|NA|TRBV6-2/TRBV6-3
TGTGCCAGCAGTTACCGGTGGACTGAAGCTTTCTTT
CASSYRWTEAFF
>NA|14|TRBJ1-1|TRBD1|TRBV19
TGTGCCAGTAATTCACAGGGGATGAACACTGAAGCTTTCTTT
CASNSQGMNTEAFF
>few|11|TRBJ2-3|NA|TRBV7-8
TGTGCCAGCAGCTACAGAGATACGCAGTATTTT
CASSYRDTQYF
>few|15|TRBJ1-5|NA|TRBV7-2
TGTGCCAGCAGCCCGACAGTCAATAGCAATCAGCCCCAGCATTTT
CASSPTVNSNQPQHF
>NA|13|TRBJ2-3|NA|TRBV7-7
TGTGCTAGCAGCTTAGATTCTTCAGATACGCAGTATTTT
CASSLDSSDTQYF
>NA|14|TRBJ1-2|NA|TRBV5-1
TGCGCCAGCCAAGAACAGGGTTCTAACTATGGCTACACCTTC
CASQEQGSNYGYTF
>few|15|TRBJ1-1|NA|TRBV6-6
TGTGCCAGCAGTTACCCAGGGGTAGAGGGCACTGAAGCTTTCTTT
CASSYPGVEGTEAFF
>NA|13|TRBJ2-3|NA|TRBV30
TGTGCCTGGAGTGTACTTTCGGAGGATACGCAGTATTTT
CAWSVLSEDTQYF
>NA|12|TRBJ2-1|TRBD1|TRBV2
TGTGCCGAGGGGACAGCCTACAATGAGCAGTTCTTC
CAEGTAYNEQFF
>NA|14|TRBJ2-3|NA|TRBV5-1
TGCGCCAGCACGAACACAGGGCGCACAGATACGCAGTATTTT
CASTNTGRTDTQYF
>NA|14|TRBJ2-2|TRBD2|TRBV7-3
TGTGCCACCTCTAGCGGGATGAACACCGGGGAGCTGTTTTTT
CATSSGMNTGELFF
>NA|12|TRBJ1-6|TRBD1|TRBV19
TGTGCCAGTAGTCCACAGGGGCCACCCCTCCACTTT
CASSPQGPPLHF
>NA|14|TRBJ1-5|TRBD1|TRBV6-5
TGTGCCACCTCGGAACAGGGGAGGATACAGCCCCAGCATTTT
CATSEQGRIQPQHF
>NA|14|TRBJ1-1|NA|TRBV6-5
TGTGCCAGCAAGTACGTCGGGAGGAACACTGAAGCTTTCTTT
CASKYVGRNTEAFF
>NA|13|TRBJ2-2|TRBD2|TRBV12-3/TRBV12-4
TGTGCCAGCAGTTTGCGGGGGAGCGGGGAGCTGTTTTTT
CASSLRGSGELFF
>NA|15|TRBJ2-5|TRBD1|TRBV5-4
TGTGCCAGCAGCTTGGTCGACAGGGTCGGGGAGACCCAGTACTTC
CASSLVDRVGETQYF
>NA|15|TRBJ2-7|NA|TRBV29-1
TGCAGCGTTGGGCAGGGCGCCTGGCGTAAAGACGAGCAGTACTTC
CSVGQGAWRKDEQYF
>NA|14|TRBJ2-2|NA|TRBV3-1/TRBV3-2
TGTGCCAGCAGCCAAGGGGTAGCCACCGGGGAGCTGTTTTTT
CASSQGVATGELFF
>NA|12|TRBJ2-7|NA|TRBV3-1/TRBV3-2
TGTGCCAGCAGCCAATTAAGAGCCGAGCAGTACTTC
CASSQLRAEQYF
>NA|16|TRBJ2-5|TRBD1|TRBV6-5
TGTGCCAGCAGTTATTCGGACAGGGCGTACCAAGAGACCCAGTACTTC
CASSYSDRAYQETQYF
>few|13|TRBJ2-7|NA|TRBV2
TGTGCCAGCATGATTGAACAGTCCTACGAGCAGTACTTC
CASMIEQSYEQYF
>NA|12|TRBJ1-1|NA|TRBV2
TGTGCCAGCTTCCTAGACAACACTGAAGCTTTCTTT
CASFLDNTEAFF
>NA|14|TRBJ2-7|TRBD1|TRBV27
TGTGCCAGCAGTCCGAGGACAGGTCCCTACGAGCAGTACTTC
CASSPRTGPYEQYF
>NA|16|TRBJ1-4|NA|TRBV15
TGTGCCACCAGCAGAGATCCGACAACAACTAATGAAAAACTGTTTTTT
CATSRDPTTTNEKLFF